This is a list of T cell receptor beta chains from one sample in a study of OX40 agonist ivuxolimab in advanced cancers. Sequenced by immunoSEQ multiplex PCR; TCRdb stores in-frame clones only, minus some. Among more than 45,000 clones, 91% were seen once, and the ten largest hold 3% to 4%. Sequenced here: CD4+ or CD8+ T cells sorted from blood, sampled in a trial of the OX40 agonist ivuxolimab. All receptors derive from an adult with an advanced solid tumor such as melanoma, head and neck, liver or kidney cancer. Each CDR3 is given with its conserved first and last residue. Each record gives: V gene, J gene, D gene, clone size, CDR3 protein, CDR3 DNA. The D gene is left open where the match is weak. Only some rows state a clone size, as once, few, many or a class for expanded clones.

>TRBV18|TRBJ2-2|TRBD2|-
CASSPTSGASGELFF
TGTGCCAGCTCGCCAACTAGCGGGGCATCCGGGGAGCTGTTTTTT
>TRBV7-6|TRBJ2-2|TRBD2|-
CASSSLAGGYTGELFF
TGTGCCAGCAGCTCACTAGCGGGAGGTTATACCGGGGAGCTGTTTTTT
>TRBV11-3|TRBJ2-2|-|few
CASSRSRGGGTGELFF
TGTGCCAGCAGCCGATCCCGAGGGGGAGGTACCGGGGAGCTGTTTTTT
>TRBV4-3|TRBJ2-1|TRBD2|-
CASSLTSGSNEQFF
TGCGCCAGCAGCCTAACTAGCGGGAGTAATGAGCAGTTCTTC
>TRBV5-6|TRBJ2-5|TRBD2|-
CASSLAGRETQYF
TGTGCCAGCAGCTTAGCGGGACGAGAGACCCAGTACTTC
>TRBV19|TRBJ1-5|TRBD1|-
CASSPGQKNQPQHF
TGTGCCAGTAGTCCGGGACAGAAGAATCAGCCCCAGCATTTT
>TRBV28|TRBJ1-5|TRBD1|-
CASSFTGGGQPQHF
TGTGCCAGCAGCTTTACAGGGGGCGGACAGCCCCAGCATTTT
>TRBV28|TRBJ1-5|-|-
CASSLGPMGPQHF
TGTGCCAGCAGTTTAGGCCCGATGGGGCCCCAGCATTTT
>TRBV19|TRBJ1-1|TRBD1|-
CASSLDRAGETEAFF
TGTGCCAGTAGCTTGGACAGGGCCGGTGAGACTGAAGCTTTCTTT
>TRBV7-9|TRBJ1-2|TRBD1|-
CASSSQGVYGYTF
TGTGCCAGCAGCTCCCAGGGGGTGTATGGCTACACCTTC
>TRBV6-5|TRBJ2-7|TRBD2|-
CASSYLGGSYEQYF
TGTGCCAGCAGTTACTTGGGCGGGAGTTACGAGCAGTACTTC